The clone carrying this TCR beta chain showed up just once. The source of the sample is a study of siplizumab effects on memory and regulatory T cells. V lost 2 bases and J lost 6, with 10 bases in between. The CDR3 spans 13 residues. Germline-derived CDR1 and CDR2 are SGHAT and FQNNGV. The method was immunoSEQ multiplex PCR; TCRdb's version includes in-frame clones alone and lacks a portion of them. The table has 100,000 or so clones, just under 95% seen once; the top ten hold 1% to 1.5%. The receptor was isolated from a human donor in good health. The chain has TRBV11-2 and TRBJ1-1, with D possibly matching TRBD1 (5 bases). Material for sequencing was non-Treg CD4+ T cells sorted from blood. CDR3 nucleotide sequence: TGTGCCAGCAGCTTAAAGGTAGGGGCTGAAGCTTTCTTT. Protein product: CASSLKVGAEAFF.